This passage covers 16 T cell receptor beta chains from one sample sequenced in a study of cytomegalovirus exposure and HLA in healthy donors. With 60 Vbeta and 13 Jbeta primers, the PCR was carried out. Some clones are missing from TCRdb's copy, which holds only in-frame ones; the method was immunoSEQ multiplex PCR. The sample shows 250,000 to 350,000 clones, around 86% of them seen only once. What was sequenced was PBMCs. The receptors shown here come from a man aged 40-50 years in good health and CMV-seropositive.

In its sample, this clone was seen once. This chain joins TRBV2 and TRBJ1-1; D unclear. The CDR3 loop spans 15 amino acids. V gave up 3 bases and J gave up 1 base, with 12 bases separating them. Germline CDR1 SNHLY, CDR2 FYNNEI. CDR3 in DNA: TGTGCCAGCAGTGAGTACGCGGCCGCGAACACTGAAGCTTTCTTT. Protein: CASSEYAAANTEAFF.

The rearrangement joins TRBV28 to TRBJ1-4; TRBD1 matches at 7 bases. This CDR3 has 15 amino acids. Germline-derived CDR1 and CDR2 are MDHEN and SYDVKM. The trim removed 5 bases at V and 7 bases at J, leaving 10 bases unmatched. CDR3 sequence reads: CASSVQGVAREKLFF. The CDR3 DNA reads TGTGCCAGCAGTGTCCAGGGGGTCGCCCGTGAAAAACTGTTTTTT.

The J gene is TRBJ1-5, the V gene TRBV15; no reliable D call. The CDR3 extends over 16 amino acids. V lost 1 base and J lost 9, with 19 bases in between. Germline V gene data show CDR1 as LNHNV and CDR2 as YYDKDF (reference sequence). This CDR3 is CATSRVAGSFTRPQHF. CDR3 sequence (DNA): TGTGCCACCAGCAGAGTGGCGGGTTCGTTTACTCGGCCCCAGCATTTT. The variable domain in full, with the rest retrieved from reference TRBV15 and TRBJ1-5, is DAMVIQNPRYQVTQFGKPVTLSCSQTLNHNVMYWYQQKSSQAPKLLFHYYDKDFNNEADTPDNFQSRRPNTSFCFLDIRSPGLGDTAMYLCATSRVAGSFTRPQHFGDGTRLSIL.

The V call is TRBV28, the J call TRBJ2-4, with 9 bases aligning to TRBD1. Germline-derived CDR1 and CDR2 are MDHEN and SYDVKM. This CDR3 comprises 14 residues. The junction had 8 bases not matched to a gene; V was cut back by 5 bases and J by 9 bases. CDR3 in amino acids: CASSKDRGRIIQYF. In DNA form, the CDR3 reads TGTGCCAGCAGTAAGGACAGGGGCCGTATCATTCAGTACTTC.

V and J are TRBV5-4 and TRBJ1-1; tentatively, D is TRBD1 (5 bases). The CDR3 has 14 amino acids. From germline, CDR1 is SGHNT and CDR2 YYREEE (reference sequence). The V end was cut by 1 base, the J end by 5 bases, with 12 bases between. The CDR3 region has the DNA TGTGCCAGCAGCTTGCCAGGGATGGGGACTGAAGCTTTCTTT. Translated, it gives CASSLPGMGTEAFF. Filled out from reference TRBV5-4 and TRBJ1-1, the complete variable domain reads ETGVTQSPTHLIKTRGQQVTLRCSSQSGHNTVSWYQQALGQGPQFIFQYYREEENGRGNFPPRFSGLQFPNYSSELNVNALELDDSALYLCASSLPGMGTEAFFGQGTRLTVV.

The gene calls are TRBV7-9 and TRBJ2-2; D gene ambiguous. Trimming stripped 5 bases from V and 6 bases from J, with 16 bases between. Per germline, CDR1 SEHNR and CDR2 FQNEAQ (reference sequence). The CDR3 loop spans 15 amino acids. CDR3 sequence (DNA): TGTGCCAGCAGCCTAGTGGCAGTTGTGGCCGGGGAGCTGTTTTTT. This encodes CASSLVAVVAGELFF.

The CDR3 is CASSLGDAYEQYF. The CDR3 bases are TGTGCCAGCAGCTTAGGAGATGCCTACGAGCAGTACTTC. V usage is TRBV7-9 and J usage is TRBJ2-7; D gene uncertain. The CDR3 loop spans 13 amino acids. V was cut by 1 base and J by 2 bases, with 6 bases left in between. Germline V CDR1 and CDR2: SEHNR, FQNEAQ (reference sequence).

The DNA for the CDR3 is TGTGCCAGCAGCGCCAGACTAGCGGGAAAAAACATTCAGTACTTC. Residues: CASSARLAGKNIQYF. This rearrangement joins TRBV11-2 to TRBJ2-4; 11 bases are shared with TRBD2. Trimming cost V 5 bases and J 4 bases; bases outside gene matches: 4. The germline V gene has CDR1 SGHAT and CDR2 FQNNGV. CDR3 length: 15 amino acids.

A word on this clone: An end of the junction does not agree with germline; a read error may underlie this. The same CDR3 arises from other DNA sequences in this sample as well. The gene calls are TRBV7-7 and TRBJ2-7; 7 positions match TRBD2. The CDR3 is 13 amino acids. The germline V gene encodes CDR1 SSHAT and CDR2 FNYEAQ (reference sequence). DNA of the CDR3: TGTGCTAGCAGCTTAGCCGGGAGGACCGAGCAGTACTTC. Its protein is CASSLAGRTEQYF.

This chain joins TRBV6-5 and TRBJ1-1; 7 bases line up with TRBD1. Trimming cost V 2 bases and J 4 bases; bases outside gene matches: 4. This CDR3 has 14 residues. Germline CDR1 and CDR2: MNHEY and SVGAGI. The CDR3 sequence: CASSYRGQRTEAFF. CDR3 DNA sequence: TGTGCCAGCAGTTACAGGGGGCAGCGCACTGAAGCTTTCTTT.

The V and J genes are TRBV4-1 and TRBJ1-1, with no clear D. Germline loops: CDR1 MGHRA, CDR2 YSYEKL. The V gene lost 3 bases and the J gene lost 3 bases, with 8 bases spanning the gap. This CDR3 region has 13 residues. This CDR3 reads CASSHTRDTEAFF. The CDR3 DNA sequence: TGCGCCAGCAGCCACACACGTGACACTGAAGCTTTCTTT.

Notes on this clone: The limits of the CDR3 on the DNA are not certain, so only TCRdb's listed CDR3 is given. The chain carries TRBV29-1 and TRBJ2-7; no DNA check was done on the table's D call, TRBD1. Germline V gene data show CDR1 as SQVTM and CDR2 as ANQGSEA. The CDR3 is 14 amino acids long, termini counted. This chain's CDR3 is CSVGSGTGTYERYF.

The V gene is TRBV28, the J gene TRBJ1-2, with D maybe TRBD1 (5 bases). CDR1 and CDR2 from the germline V gene are MDHEN and SYDVKM. Trimming left V 2 bases short and J 8 bases short, with 12 bases between. CDR3 length: 13 amino acids. As DNA, the CDR3 is TGTGCCAGCAGTTTACGAGCAGGGTCAGGCTACACCTTC. Residues: CASSLRAGSGYTF.

V and J are TRBV11-2 and TRBJ2-1; 7 nucleotides align to TRBD2. The CDR3 runs to 14 residues. Germline CDR1 and CDR2: SGHAT and FQNNGV. The J segment lost 7 bases and the V segment lost 3 bases, leaving 6 bases of the junction unmatched. Here the CDR3 reads CASSLRREINEQFF. The CDR3 region has the DNA TGTGCCAGCAGCTTGAGGCGGGAGATAAATGAGCAGTTCTTC.

The gene calls are TRBV7-9 and TRBJ2-3, with TRBD1 matching 9 bases. Germline-derived CDR1 and CDR2 are SEHNR and FQNEAQ (reference sequence). Trimming removed 0 bases from V and 3 bases from J; junction bases left unmatched: 4. The CDR3 sequence is 16 residues long. CDR3 in amino acids: CASSLAEGQGTDTQYF. The CDR3 bases are TGTGCCAGCAGCTTAGCGGAAGGACAGGGGACAGATACGCAGTATTTT.

The V gene is TRBV5-4, the J gene TRBJ2-7; tentative D call: TRBD2 (6 bases). V shed 2 bases and J shed 2 bases, with 14 bases lying between them. The CDR3 totals 15 residues. Germline lookup yields CDR1 SGHNT and CDR2 YYREEE (reference sequence). CDR3 sequence: CASSFSGSDPYEQYF. CDR3 DNA: TGTGCCAGCAGCTTTTCCGGGAGTGATCCCTACGAGCAGTACTTC.